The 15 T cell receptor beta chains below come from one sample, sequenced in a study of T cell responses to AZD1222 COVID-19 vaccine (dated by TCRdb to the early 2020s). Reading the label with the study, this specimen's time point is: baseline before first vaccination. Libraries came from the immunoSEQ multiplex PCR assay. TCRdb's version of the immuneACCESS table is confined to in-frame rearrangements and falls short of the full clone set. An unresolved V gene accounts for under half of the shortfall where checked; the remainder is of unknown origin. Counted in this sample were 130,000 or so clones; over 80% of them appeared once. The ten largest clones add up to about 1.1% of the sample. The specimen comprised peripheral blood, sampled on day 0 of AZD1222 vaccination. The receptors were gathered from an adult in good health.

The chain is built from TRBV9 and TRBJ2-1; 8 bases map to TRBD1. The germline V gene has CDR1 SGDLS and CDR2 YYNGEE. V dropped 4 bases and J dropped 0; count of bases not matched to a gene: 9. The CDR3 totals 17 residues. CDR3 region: CASSLKWTGSSYNEQFF. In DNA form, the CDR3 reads TGTGCCAGCAGCTTAAAGTGGACAGGGAGCTCCTACAATGAGCAGTTCTTC.

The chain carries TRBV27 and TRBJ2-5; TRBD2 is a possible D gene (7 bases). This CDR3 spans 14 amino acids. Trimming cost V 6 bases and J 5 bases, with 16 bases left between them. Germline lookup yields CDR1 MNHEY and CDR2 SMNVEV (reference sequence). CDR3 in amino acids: CASSVQGGKETQYF. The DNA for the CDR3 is TGTGCCAGCAGCGTACAGGGAGGGAAGGAGACCCAGTACTTC.

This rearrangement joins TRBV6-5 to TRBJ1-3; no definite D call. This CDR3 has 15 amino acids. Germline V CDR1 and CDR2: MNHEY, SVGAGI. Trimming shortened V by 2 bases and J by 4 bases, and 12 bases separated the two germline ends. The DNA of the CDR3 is TGTGCCAGCAGTTACAGCTTAACACTAGGAAACACCATATATTTT. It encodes CASSYSLTLGNTIYF.

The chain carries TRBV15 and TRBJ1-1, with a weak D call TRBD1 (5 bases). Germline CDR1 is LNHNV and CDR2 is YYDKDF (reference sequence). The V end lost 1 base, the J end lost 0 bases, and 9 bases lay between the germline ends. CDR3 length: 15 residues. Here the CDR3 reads CATSRVRGVNTEAFF. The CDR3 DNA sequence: TGTGCCACCAGCAGAGTCCGGGGGGTGAACACTGAAGCTTTCTTT.

The CDR3 DNA sequence: TGTGCCAGCAGTTTCCGGTGGGGGTCGGACTATGGCTACACCTTC. Protein sequence: CASSFRWGSDYGYTF. This rearrangement joins TRBV27 to TRBJ1-2, with a tentative D call TRBD1 (5 bases). The CDR3 runs 15 residues. Germline V gives CDR1 MNHEY, CDR2 SMNVEV (reference sequence). The V end lost 3 bases, the J end lost 3 bases, and 14 bases lay between the germline ends.

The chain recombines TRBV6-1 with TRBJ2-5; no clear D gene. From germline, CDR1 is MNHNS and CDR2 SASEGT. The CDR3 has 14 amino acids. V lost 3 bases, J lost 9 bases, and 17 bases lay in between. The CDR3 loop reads CASSDINWASAQYF. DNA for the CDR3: TGTGCCAGCAGTGATATTAATTGGGCCTCCGCCCAGTACTTC.

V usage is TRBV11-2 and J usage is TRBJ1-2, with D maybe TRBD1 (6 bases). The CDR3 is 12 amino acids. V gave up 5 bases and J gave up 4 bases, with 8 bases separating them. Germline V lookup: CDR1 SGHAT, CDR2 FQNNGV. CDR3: CASSQDSYGYTF. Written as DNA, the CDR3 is TGTGCCAGCAGCCAGGACAGCTATGGCTACACCTTC.

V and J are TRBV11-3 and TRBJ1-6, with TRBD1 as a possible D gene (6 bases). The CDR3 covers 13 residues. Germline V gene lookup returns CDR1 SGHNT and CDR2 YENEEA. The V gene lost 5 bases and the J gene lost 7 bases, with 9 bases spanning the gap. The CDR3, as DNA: TGTGCCAGCAGCCGACAGGCGAATTCACCCCTCCACTTT. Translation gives CASSRQANSPLHF.

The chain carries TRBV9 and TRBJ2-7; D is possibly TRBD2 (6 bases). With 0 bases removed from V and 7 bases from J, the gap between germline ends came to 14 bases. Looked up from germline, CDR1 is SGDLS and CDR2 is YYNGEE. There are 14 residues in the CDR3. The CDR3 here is CASSVAMGRGEQYF. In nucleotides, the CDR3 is TGTGCCAGCAGCGTAGCTATGGGACGGGGGGAGCAGTACTTC.

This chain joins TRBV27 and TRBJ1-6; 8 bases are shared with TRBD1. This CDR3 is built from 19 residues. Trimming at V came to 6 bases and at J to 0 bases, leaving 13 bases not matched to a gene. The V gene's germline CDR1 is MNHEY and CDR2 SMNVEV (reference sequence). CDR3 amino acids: CASSYLTWTGSSYNSPLHF. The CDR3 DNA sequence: TGTGCCAGCAGCTACTTAACGTGGACAGGGAGCTCCTATAATTCACCCCTCCACTTT.

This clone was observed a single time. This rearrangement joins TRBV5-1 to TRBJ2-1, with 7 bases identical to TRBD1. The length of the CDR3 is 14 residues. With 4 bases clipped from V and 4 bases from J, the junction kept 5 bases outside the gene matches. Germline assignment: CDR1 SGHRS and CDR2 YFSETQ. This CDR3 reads CASSPGQDYNEQFF. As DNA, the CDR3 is TGCGCCAGCAGCCCCGGACAGGATTACAATGAGCAGTTCTTC.

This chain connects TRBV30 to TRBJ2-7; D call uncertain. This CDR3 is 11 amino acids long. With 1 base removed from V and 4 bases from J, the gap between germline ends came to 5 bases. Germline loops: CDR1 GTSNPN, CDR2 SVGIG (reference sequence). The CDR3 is CAWSGNYEQYF. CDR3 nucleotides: TGTGCCTGGAGTGGGAATTACGAGCAGTACTTC.

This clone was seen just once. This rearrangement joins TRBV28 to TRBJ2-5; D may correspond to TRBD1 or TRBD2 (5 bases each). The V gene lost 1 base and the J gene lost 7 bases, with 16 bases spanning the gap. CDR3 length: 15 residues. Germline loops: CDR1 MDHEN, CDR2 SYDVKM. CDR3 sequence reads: CASSLSGLAQGTQYF. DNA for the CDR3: TGTGCCAGCAGTTTATCTGGTCTAGCCCAGGGGACCCAGTACTTC.

The CDR3 DNA is TGTGCCAGTAGTATCGGGCCGGGCGGGTTTGGGGCCAAAAACATTCAGTACTTC. This sequence encodes CASSIGPGGFGAKNIQYF. The chain joins TRBV19 to TRBJ2-4, with D perhaps TRBD2 (5 bases). The CDR3 length is 18 residues. Trimming left V 3 bases short and J 1 base short, with 19 bases between. Germline assignment: CDR1 LNHDA and CDR2 SQIVND (reference sequence). Supplemented by reference TRBV19 and TRBJ2-4, the full variable domain reads DGGITQSPKYLFRKEGQNVTLSCEQNLNHDAMYWYRQDPGQGLRLIYYSQIVNDFQKGDIAEGYSVSREKKESFPLTVTSAQKNPTAFYLCASSIGPGGFGAKNIQYFGAGTRLSVL.

The CDR3 region is CASSLGAGAGYEEQYF. The DNA for the CDR3 is TGCGCCAGCAGCTTGGGGGCGGGAGCGGGATATGAGGAGCAGTACTTC. This rearrangement joins TRBV5-1 to TRBJ2-7; 7 bases agree with TRBD2. Trimming cost V 0 bases and J 7 bases; bases outside gene matches: 13. This CDR3 region has 16 residues. CDR1 and CDR2 from the germline V gene are SGHRS and YFSETQ.